This entry lists 19 T cell receptor beta chains sequenced from one sample in a study of cytomegalovirus exposure and HLA in healthy donors. Data came from immunoSEQ multiplex PCR; TCRdb stores just in-frame clones and leaves some out. The sample lists 90,000 or so clones; 85% were seen once. The sequenced material came from PBMCs. The receptor source for this set is a man aged 18 to 29 in good health and CMV-seropositive.

This clone was detected only once. The V and J genes are TRBV7-3 and TRBJ1-1, with D unclear. Germline V lookup: CDR1 SGHTA, CDR2 FQGTGA. The V end lost 8 bases, the J end lost 1 base, and 11 bases lay between the germline ends. The CDR3 totals 13 residues. CDR3 in DNA: TGTGCCAGCGCGCGGGGTCCGAACACTGAAGCTTTCTTT. Residues: CASARGPNTEAFF.

The genes are TRBV18 and TRBJ2-4, with D hard to call. Germline CDR1 and CDR2: KGHSH and LQKENI. This CDR3 contains 16 residues. The germline V and J ends were trimmed by 0 bases and 0 bases, with 9 bases remaining between them. The CDR3 spells CASSPPMGSAKNIQYF. CDR3 in DNA: TGTGCCAGCTCACCACCTATGGGCTCAGCCAAAAACATTCAGTACTTC.

V gene TRBV29-1 combines with J gene TRBJ1-1; a weak D match, TRBD1 (6 bases). Germline V gives CDR1 SQVTM, CDR2 ANQGSEA. The V end was cut by 6 bases, the J end by 0 bases, with 14 bases between. CDR3 length: 14 residues. DNA for the CDR3: TGCAGCGTGGTACCGGGACAAATGAACACTGAAGCTTTCTTT. The encoded protein is CSVVPGQMNTEAFF.

The chain has TRBV28 and TRBJ2-7; no clear D. Germline assignment: CDR1 MDHEN and CDR2 SYDVKM. CDR3 size: 13 residues. Trimming left V 5 bases short and J 1 base short, with 9 bases between. CDR3 loop: CASSAGGSYEQYV. CDR3 sequence (DNA): TGTGCCAGCAGTGCAGGTGGGTCCTACGAGCAGTACGTC.

Written as DNA, the CDR3 is TGCGCCAGCAGTCAATCCTGCGGGAGGGAGGGGGAGTTTGGAATTCAGTACTTC. This codes for CASSQSCGREGEFGIQYF. This chain connects TRBV23-1 to TRBJ2-4; 9 bases fit TRBD2. TRBV23-1 is given ORF status, its function remaining uncertain. V lost 0 bases to trimming and J lost 10 bases; unmatched junction nucleotides: 16. CDR3 length equals 18 residues.

The J gene is TRBJ2-3, the V gene TRBV19, with D possibly being TRBD2 (5 bases). The CDR3 runs 11 residues. CDR1 is LNHDA, CDR2 SQIVND, per germline (reference sequence). V lost 11 bases, J lost 6 bases, and 12 bases lay in between. The CDR3 loop reads CAVESGDTQYF. For the CDR3, the DNA is TGTGCCGTCGAATCGGGGGATACGCAGTATTTT.

This clone was counted a few times. This chain connects TRBV30 to TRBJ2-5; 7 nucleotides line up with TRBD1. CDR1 is GTSNPN and CDR2 is SVGIG in the germline V gene (reference sequence). V shed 2 bases, J shed 1 base, and the junction held 7 bases outside the gene matches. The CDR3 is 15 residues long. CDR3 amino acids: CAWSHGGQAQETQYF. The CDR3 nucleotides are TGTGCCTGGAGTCACGGAGGACAGGCCCAAGAGACCCAGTACTTC.

This chain links TRBV2 with TRBJ2-1; the match to TRBD2 covers 12 bases. Losses at the gene ends were 9 bases for V and 7 bases for J; bases not matched to a gene: 7. The CDR3 covers 14 residues. Germline V gene sequence: CDR1 SNHLY, CDR2 FYNNEI. CDR3 in DNA: TGTGCCAGGCTAGCGGGGGGGACCGAGAATGAGCAGTTCTTC. It encodes CARLAGGTENEQFF.

The chain uses TRBV14 and TRBJ1-1; tentatively, D is TRBD1 (5 bases). Germline values: CDR1 SGHDN, CDR2 FVKESK. The CDR3 covers 12 residues. V lost 8 bases to trimming and J lost 4 bases, with 11 bases between them. CDR3 protein: CASRGDSTEAFF. DNA for the CDR3: TGTGCCAGCCGGGGGGATAGCACTGAAGCTTTCTTT. The full variable domain, in which reference TRBV14 and TRBJ1-1 provide the parts outside the CDR3, is EAGVTQFPSHSVIEKGQTVTLRCDPISGHDNLYWYRRVMGKEIKFLLHFVKESKQDESGMPNNRFLAERTGGTYSTLKVQPAELEDSGVYFCASRGDSTEAFFGQGTRLTVV.

The chain combines TRBV19 with TRBJ2-3; 7 bases are shared with TRBD1. Germline CDR1 reads LNHDA; CDR2 reads SQIVND (reference sequence). The CDR3 sequence is 14 residues long. With V trimmed by 5 bases and J by 1 base, 3 bases remained unmatched. The CDR3 here is CASSLGQGTDTQYF. In nucleotides, the CDR3 is TGTGCCAGTAGTCTTGGACAGGGCACAGATACGCAGTATTTT.

This chain joins TRBV15 and TRBJ2-7, with 14 nucleotides matching TRBD2. Trimming cost V 3 bases and J 2 bases; bases outside gene matches: 12. CDR1 is LNHNV and CDR2 is YYDKDF in the germline V gene (reference sequence). CDR3 length equals 19 residues. This CDR3 is CATSRTLGTSGRGAYEQYF. CDR3 coding DNA: TGTGCCACCAGCAGGACCTTGGGGACTAGCGGGAGAGGTGCCTACGAGCAGTACTTC.

The chain couples TRBV6-6 to TRBJ1-4, with TRBD1 as a possible D gene (6 bases). CDR3 length: 15 residues. V was clipped by 1 base and J by 4 bases, with 10 bases between them. Germline CDR1 MNHNY, CDR2 SVGAGI (reference sequence). For the CDR3, the DNA is TGTGCCAGCAGTTACTTGGACAGAGTTAATGAAAAACTGTTTTTT. The encoded protein is CASSYLDRVNEKLFF.

J is TRBJ2-3 and V is TRBV4-2; 9 bases line up with TRBD1. The trim removed 5 bases at V and 4 bases at J, leaving 4 bases unmatched. The CDR3 contains 14 residues. Germline V gene sequence: CDR1 LGHNA, CDR2 YNFKEQ. This chain's CDR3 is CASSKRTGADTQYF. The CDR3 DNA is TGTGCCAGCAGCAAGAGGACAGGGGCAGATACGCAGTATTTT.

This chain links TRBV4-1 with TRBJ2-5, with D tentatively TRBD1 (5 bases). The germline V gene has CDR1 MGHRA and CDR2 YSYEKL. CDR3 length equals 18 residues. The V gene lost 0 bases and the J gene lost 4 bases, with 21 bases spanning the gap. The CDR3 reads CASSQDFKQAAPRETQYF. The CDR3 nucleotides are TGCGCCAGCAGCCAAGATTTTAAACAGGCCGCACCCCGAGAGACCCAGTACTTC.

The V call is TRBV19, the J call TRBJ2-7, with 8 bases that match TRBD1. The V segment lost 6 bases and the J segment 6 bases; nucleotides outside the gene matches: 10. CDR3 length: 14 amino acids. Looked up from germline, CDR1 is LNHDA and CDR2 is SQIVND (reference sequence). The CDR3 DNA follows: TGTGCCAGTAGCAAGGACAGGGTTGGGGGCGAGCAGTACTTC. Its translation is CASSKDRVGGEQYF.

J is TRBJ2-7 and V is TRBV6-5; TRBD1 matches at 7 bases. Germline trimming cut 6 bases from V and 2 bases from J; bases unmatched to any gene: 7. The germline V gene has CDR1 MNHEY and CDR2 SVGAGI. The CDR3 consists of 14 residues. CDR3 in DNA: TGTGCCAGCAGCAACCCGGGACAGACCTACGAGCAGTACGTC. This sequence encodes CASSNPGQTYEQYV.

The genes are TRBV6-5 and TRBJ1-1; the D gene is possibly TRBD1 (6 bases). CDR1 and CDR2 (germline): MNHEY, SVGAGI. V lost 2 bases and J 0 bases, leaving 13 bases between the germline ends. This CDR3 contains 16 residues. CDR3 bases: TGTGCCAGCAGTTACAACAGGGACACCCTGAACACTGAAGCTTTCTTT. This codes for CASSYNRDTLNTEAFF.

This chain connects TRBV5-1 to TRBJ2-5, with a tentative D call TRBD2 (5 bases). Germline loops: CDR1 SGHRS, CDR2 YFSETQ. Trimming cost V 4 bases and J 0 bases, with 7 bases left between them. The CDR3 runs 13 residues. CDR3 DNA sequence: TGCGCCAGCAGCCCGGAGGACCAAGAGACCCAGTACTTC. Residues: CASSPEDQETQYF.

The genes are TRBV11-1 and TRBJ2-2; 12 nucleotides align to TRBD2. The germline gives CDR1 SGHAT, CDR2 FQDESV (reference sequence). Trimming took 7 bases from V and 4 from J; bases not matched to a gene: 13. The CDR3 runs to 18 residues. The CDR3 spells CASTMRGRTSGVTGELFF. Written as DNA, the CDR3 is TGTGCCAGCACCATGCGGGGGAGGACTAGCGGGGTCACCGGGGAGCTGTTTTTT.